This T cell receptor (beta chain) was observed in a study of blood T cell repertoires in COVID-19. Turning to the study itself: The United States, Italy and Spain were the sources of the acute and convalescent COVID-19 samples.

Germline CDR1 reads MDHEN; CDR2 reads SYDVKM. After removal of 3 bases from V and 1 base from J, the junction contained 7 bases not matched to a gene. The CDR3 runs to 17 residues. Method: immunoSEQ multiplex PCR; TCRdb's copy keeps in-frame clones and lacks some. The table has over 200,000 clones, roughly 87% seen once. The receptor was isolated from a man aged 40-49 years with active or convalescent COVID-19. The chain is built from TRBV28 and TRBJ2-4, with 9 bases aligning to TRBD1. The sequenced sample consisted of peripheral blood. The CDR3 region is CASSFPGQGMAKNIQYF. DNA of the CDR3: TGTGCCAGCAGTTTCCCCGGACAGGGGATGGCCAAAAACATTCAGTACTTC.